Listed here are 10 T cell receptor beta chains from one sample, sequenced in a study of blood T cell repertoires in COVID-19. TCRdb's table, derived via immunoSEQ multiplex PCR, lists solely in-frame clones and lacks some. The sample contains around 280,000 clones, around 88% of which appear only once. The specimen was peripheral blood. The receptors shown here come from a woman aged 25 to 45 who had recovered from COVID-19.

The rearrangement links TRBV3-1 (or the pseudogene TRBV3-2) to TRBJ2-2, with D uncertain. Per germline, CDR1 LGHDT and CDR2 YNNKEL (reference sequence). Trimming removed 6 bases at V and 2 bases at J, with 7 bases between. The CDR3 covers 13 residues. In DNA form, the CDR3 reads TGTGCCAGCAGACACAGAAACACCGGGGAGCTGTTTTTT. Translated, it gives CASRHRNTGELFF.

Turning to this clone: The sample has other DNA sequences that encode this CDR3 too. This rearrangement joins TRBV5-6 to TRBJ1-4, with TRBD1 matching 9 bases. The CDR3 has 15 residues. Trimming took 0 bases from V and 7 from J; bases not matched to a gene: 4. Germline V gene sequence: CDR1 SGHDT, CDR2 YYEEEE. The chain's CDR3 is CASSLVGQGSEKLFF. The CDR3 DNA follows: TGTGCCAGCAGCTTGGTAGGACAGGGGAGTGAAAAACTGTTTTTT.

This chain uses TRBV5-5 with TRBJ2-5, with 7 bases that match TRBD1. V lost 3 bases and J lost 5; bases outside the gene matches: 4. CDR3 length: 13 amino acids. Germline assignment: CDR1 SGHKS and CDR2 YYEKEE (reference sequence). CDR3 protein: CASSSTGRETQYF. The CDR3, as DNA: TGTGCCAGCAGCTCGACAGGGCGGGAGACCCAGTACTTC.

The chain uses TRBV25-1 and TRBJ2-1; possibly TRBD1 for D (5 bases). Trimming left V 3 bases short and J 0 bases short, with 9 bases between. The CDR3 is 15 residues long. Germline V gene lookup returns CDR1 MGHDK and CDR2 SYGVNS. CDR3 sequence: CASSDPGSSYNEQFF. The CDR3 DNA follows: TGTGCCAGCAGTGATCCAGGGTCCTCCTACAATGAGCAGTTCTTC.

The CDR3 DNA reads TGTGCCGGACACAGGGGGCAGGACACTGAAGCTTTCTTT. It specifies CAGHRGQDTEAFF. The chain has TRBV2 and TRBJ1-1; 9 bases map to TRBD1. V lost 11 bases to trimming and J lost 3 bases; unmatched junction nucleotides: 7. Germline V CDR1 and CDR2: SNHLY, FYNNEI. This CDR3 region has 13 residues. The entire variable domain, with the rest obtained from reference TRBV2 and TRBJ1-1, is as follows: EPEVTQTPSHQVTQMGQEVILRCVPISNHLYFYWYRQILGQKVEFLVSFYNNEISEKSEIFDDQFSVERPDGSNFTLKIRSTKLEDSAMYFCAGHRGQDTEAFFGQGTRLTVV.

This clone was seen only once. The chain joins TRBV5-1 to TRBJ1-6; D remains unclear. The CDR3 consists of 15 residues. The germline V gene encodes CDR1 SGHRS and CDR2 YFSETQ. The V end was cut by 0 bases, the J end by 9 bases, with 13 bases between. This CDR3 reads CASSLGGIEGSPLHF. The CDR3 DNA is TGCGCCAGCAGCTTGGGAGGGATCGAAGGTTCACCCCTCCACTTT.

CDR3 protein: CASSVGGQQETQYF. The DNA of the CDR3 is TGTGCCAGCAGCGTAGGGGGACAGCAAGAGACCCAGTACTTC. This sequence joins TRBV9 and TRBJ2-5; 7 nucleotides line up with TRBD1. This CDR3 is 14 amino acids long. The V segment lost 0 bases and the J segment 2 bases; nucleotides outside the gene matches: 1. Per the germline V gene, CDR1 is SGDLS and CDR2 is YYNGEE.

The gene calls are TRBV14 and TRBJ2-5, with D maybe TRBD1 (5 bases). This CDR3 has 17 residues. Trimming pared 0 bases from V and 2 bases from J, leaving 16 bases between. Germline-derived CDR1 and CDR2 are SGHDN and FVKESK. The CDR3 nucleotides are TGTGCCAGCAGCCAAGATGCGACAGTGGTGAAACAAGAGACCCAGTACTTC. It is translated as CASSQDATVVKQETQYF. The full variable domain, rest sourced from reference TRBV14 and TRBJ2-5, is EAGVTQFPSHSVIEKGQTVTLRCDPISGHDNLYWYRRVMGKEIKFLLHFVKESKQDESGMPNNRFLAERTGGTYSTLKVQPAELEDSGVYFCASSQDATVVKQETQYFGPGTRLLVL.

The chain couples TRBV6-5 to TRBJ2-3; D possibly corresponds to TRBD1 (6 bases). Germline CDR1 and CDR2: MNHEY and SVGAGI. This CDR3 has 14 residues. V was cut by 7 bases and J by 5 bases, with 16 bases left in between. The CDR3 sequence is CASTETGPGDTQYF. The CDR3, as DNA: TGTGCCAGCACCGAGACAGGTCCGGGAGATACGCAGTATTTT.

J is TRBJ2-5 and V is TRBV7-9, with 7 nucleotides matching TRBD1. Losses at the gene ends were 5 bases for V and 9 bases for J; bases not matched to a gene: 18. CDR1 and CDR2 (germline): SEHNR, FQNEAQ (reference sequence). This CDR3 comprises 16 residues. The CDR3 sequence is CASSPVTGWDLTAQYF. The CDR3 region has the DNA TGTGCCAGCAGCCCCGTGACAGGGTGGGATTTAACGGCCCAGTACTTC.